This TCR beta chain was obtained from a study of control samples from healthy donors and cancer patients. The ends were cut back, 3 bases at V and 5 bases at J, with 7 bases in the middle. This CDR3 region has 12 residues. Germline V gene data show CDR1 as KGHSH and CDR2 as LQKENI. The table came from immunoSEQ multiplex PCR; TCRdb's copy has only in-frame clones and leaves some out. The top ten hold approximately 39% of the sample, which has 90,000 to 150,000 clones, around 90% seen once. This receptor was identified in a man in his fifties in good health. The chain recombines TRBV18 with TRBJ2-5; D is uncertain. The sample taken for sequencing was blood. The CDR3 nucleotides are TGTGCCAGCTCACCCCGGTCGGAGACCCAGTACTTC. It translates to CASSPRSETQYF. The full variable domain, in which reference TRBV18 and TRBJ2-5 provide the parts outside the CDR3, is NAGVMQNPRHLVRRRGQEARLRCSPMKGHSHVYWYRQLPEEGLKFMVYLQKENIIDESGMPKERFSAEFPKEGPSILRIQQVVRGDSAAYFCASSPRSETQYFGPGTRLLVL.